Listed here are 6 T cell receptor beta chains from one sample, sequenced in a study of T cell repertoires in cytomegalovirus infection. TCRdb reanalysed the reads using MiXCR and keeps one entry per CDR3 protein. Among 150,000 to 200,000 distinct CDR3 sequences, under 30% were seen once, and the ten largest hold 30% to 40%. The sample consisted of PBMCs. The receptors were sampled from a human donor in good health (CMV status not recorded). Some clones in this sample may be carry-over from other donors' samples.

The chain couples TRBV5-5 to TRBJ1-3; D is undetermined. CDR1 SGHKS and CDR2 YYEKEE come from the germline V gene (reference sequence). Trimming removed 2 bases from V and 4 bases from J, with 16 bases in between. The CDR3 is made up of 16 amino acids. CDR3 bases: TGTGCCAGCAGCTTCAGGACTACCAGAGTCGGAAACACCATATATTTT. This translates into CASSFRTTRVGNTIYF.

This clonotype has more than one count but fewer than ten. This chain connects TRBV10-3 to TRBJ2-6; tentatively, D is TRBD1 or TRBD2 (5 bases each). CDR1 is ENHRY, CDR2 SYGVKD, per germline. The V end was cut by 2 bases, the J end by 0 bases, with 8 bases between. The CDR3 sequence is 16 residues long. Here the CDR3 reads CAISEGDPSGANVLTF. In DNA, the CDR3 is TGTGCCATCAGTGAGGGGGACCCCTCTGGGGCCAACGTCCTGACTTTC.

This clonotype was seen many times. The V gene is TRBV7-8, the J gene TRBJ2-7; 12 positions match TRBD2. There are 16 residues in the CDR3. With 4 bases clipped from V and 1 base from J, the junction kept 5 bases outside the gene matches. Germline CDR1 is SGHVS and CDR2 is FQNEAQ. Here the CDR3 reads CASSSRLAGESYEQYF. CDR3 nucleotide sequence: TGTGCCAGCAGCTCCAGACTAGCGGGGGAGTCCTACGAGCAGTACTTC.

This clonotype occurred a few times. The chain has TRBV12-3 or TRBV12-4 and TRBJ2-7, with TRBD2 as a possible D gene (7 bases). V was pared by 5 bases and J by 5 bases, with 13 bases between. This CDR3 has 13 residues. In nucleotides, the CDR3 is TGTGCCAGCAGTGCCGGGGGGCTCGACGAGCAGTACTTC. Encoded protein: CASSAGGLDEQYF.

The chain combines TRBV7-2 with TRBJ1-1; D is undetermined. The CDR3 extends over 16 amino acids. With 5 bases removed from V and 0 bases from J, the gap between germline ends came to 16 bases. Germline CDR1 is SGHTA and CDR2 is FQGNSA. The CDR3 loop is CASSPQAGAMNTEAFF. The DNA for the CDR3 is TGTGCCAGCAGCCCCCAAGCGGGCGCGATGAACACTGAAGCTTTCTTT.

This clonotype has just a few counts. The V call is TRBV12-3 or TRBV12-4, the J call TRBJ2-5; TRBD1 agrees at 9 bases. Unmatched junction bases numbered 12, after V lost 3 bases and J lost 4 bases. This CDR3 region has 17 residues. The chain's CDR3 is CASSFLNRGPFGETQYF. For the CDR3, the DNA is TGTGCCAGCAGTTTTCTCAACAGGGGGCCCTTTGGAGAGACCCAGTACTTC.